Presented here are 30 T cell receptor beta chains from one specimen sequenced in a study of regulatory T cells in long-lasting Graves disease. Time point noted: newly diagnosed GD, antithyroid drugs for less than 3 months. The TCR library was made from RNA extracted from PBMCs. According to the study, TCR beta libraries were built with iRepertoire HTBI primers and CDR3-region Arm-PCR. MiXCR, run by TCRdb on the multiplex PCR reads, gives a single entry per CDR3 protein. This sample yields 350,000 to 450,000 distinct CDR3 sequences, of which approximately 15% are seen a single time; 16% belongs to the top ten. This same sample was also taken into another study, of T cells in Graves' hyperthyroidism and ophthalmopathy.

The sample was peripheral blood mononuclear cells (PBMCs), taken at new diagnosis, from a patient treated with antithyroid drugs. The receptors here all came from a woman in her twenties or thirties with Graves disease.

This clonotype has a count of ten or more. CDR3 coding DNA: TGTGCCAGTAGTTCGGGCCGCCACACCCTAAACACTGAAGCTTTCTTT. Encoded protein: CASSSGRHTLNTEAFF. The chain carries TRBV19 and TRBJ1-1; D not certain. Trimming removed 5 bases from V and 2 bases from J, with 18 bases in between. This CDR3 comprises 16 residues. Germline V gene sequence: CDR1 LNHDA, CDR2 SQIVND (reference sequence).

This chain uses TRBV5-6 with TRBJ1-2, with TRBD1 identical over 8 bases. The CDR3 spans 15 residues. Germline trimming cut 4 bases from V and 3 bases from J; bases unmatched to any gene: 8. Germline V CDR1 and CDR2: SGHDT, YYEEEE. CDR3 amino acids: CASSVEQGEHYGYTF. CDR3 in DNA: TGTGCCAGCAGCGTAGAACAGGGGGAGCACTATGGCTACACCTTC. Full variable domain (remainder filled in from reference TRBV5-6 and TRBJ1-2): DAGVTQSPTHLIKTRGQQVTLRCSPKSGHDTVSWYQQALGQGPQFIFQYYEEEERQRGNFPDRFSGHQFPNYSSELNVNALLLGDSALYLCASSVEQGEHYGYTFGSGTRLTVV.

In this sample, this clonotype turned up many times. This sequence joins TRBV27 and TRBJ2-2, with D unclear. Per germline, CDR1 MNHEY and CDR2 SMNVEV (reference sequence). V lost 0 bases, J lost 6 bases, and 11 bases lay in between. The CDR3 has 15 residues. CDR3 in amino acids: CASSLSWSGSGELFF. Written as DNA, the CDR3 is TGTGCCAGCAGTTTATCGTGGTCCGGGTCCGGGGAGCTGTTTTTT.

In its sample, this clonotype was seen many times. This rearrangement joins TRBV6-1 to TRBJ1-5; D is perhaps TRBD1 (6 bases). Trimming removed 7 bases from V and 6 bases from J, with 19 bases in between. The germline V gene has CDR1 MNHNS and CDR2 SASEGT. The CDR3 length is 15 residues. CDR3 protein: CASNDRFTLGQPQHF. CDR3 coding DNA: TGTGCCAGCAATGACAGGTTCACGCTGGGTCAGCCCCAGCATTTT.

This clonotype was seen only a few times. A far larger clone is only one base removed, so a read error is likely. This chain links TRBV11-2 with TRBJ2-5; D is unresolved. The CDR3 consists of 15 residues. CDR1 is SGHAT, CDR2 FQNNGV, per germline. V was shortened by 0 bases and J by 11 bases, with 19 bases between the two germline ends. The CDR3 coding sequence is TGTGCCAGCAGCTTAGAGGGCGGACCTTACAATGAGCAGTACTTC. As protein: CASSLEGGPYNEQYF.

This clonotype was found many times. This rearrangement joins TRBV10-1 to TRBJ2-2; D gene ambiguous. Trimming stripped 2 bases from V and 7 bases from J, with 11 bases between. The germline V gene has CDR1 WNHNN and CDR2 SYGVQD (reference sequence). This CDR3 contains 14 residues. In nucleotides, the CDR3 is TGCGCCAGCAGTGAGCGTAGGGTCGGCGGGGAGCTGTTTTTT. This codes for CASSERRVGGELFF.

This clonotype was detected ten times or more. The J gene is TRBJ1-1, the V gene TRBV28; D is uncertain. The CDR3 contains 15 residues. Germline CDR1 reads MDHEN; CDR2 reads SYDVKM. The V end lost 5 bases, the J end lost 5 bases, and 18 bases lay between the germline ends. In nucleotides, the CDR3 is TGTGCCAGCAGTCCGGTCCCCGGAGGGTGGACTGAAGCTTTCTTT. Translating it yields CASSPVPGGWTEAFF.

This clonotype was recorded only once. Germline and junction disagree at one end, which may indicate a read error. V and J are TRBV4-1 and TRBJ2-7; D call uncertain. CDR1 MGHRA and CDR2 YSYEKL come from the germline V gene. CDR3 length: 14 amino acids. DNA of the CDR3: TGCGCCCGCAGCCTACGACCGGAATCCTACGAGCAGTACTTC. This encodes CARSLRPESYEQYF.

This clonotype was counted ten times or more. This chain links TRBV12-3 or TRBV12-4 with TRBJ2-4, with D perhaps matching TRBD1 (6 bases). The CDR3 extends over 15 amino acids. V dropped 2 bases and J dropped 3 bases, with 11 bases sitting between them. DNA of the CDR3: TGTGCCAGCAGTTTACTGGCAGGGGTCAAAAACATTCAGTACTTC. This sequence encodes CASSLLAGVKNIQYF.

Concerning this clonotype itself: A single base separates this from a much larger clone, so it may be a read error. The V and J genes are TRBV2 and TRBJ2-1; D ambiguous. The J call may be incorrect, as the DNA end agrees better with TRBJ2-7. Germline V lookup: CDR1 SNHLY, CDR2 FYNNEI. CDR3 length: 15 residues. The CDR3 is CASSEWFSSHNEQYF. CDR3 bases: TGTGCCAGCAGTGAATGGTTTTCGTCCCACAATGAGCAGTACTTC.

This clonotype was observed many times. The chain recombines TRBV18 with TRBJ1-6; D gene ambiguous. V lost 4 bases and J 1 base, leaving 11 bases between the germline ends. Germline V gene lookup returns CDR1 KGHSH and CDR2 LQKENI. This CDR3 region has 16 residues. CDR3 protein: CASSRIQTSYNSPLHF. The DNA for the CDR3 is TGTGCCAGCTCACGTATACAGACTTCCTATAATTCACCCCTCCACTTT.

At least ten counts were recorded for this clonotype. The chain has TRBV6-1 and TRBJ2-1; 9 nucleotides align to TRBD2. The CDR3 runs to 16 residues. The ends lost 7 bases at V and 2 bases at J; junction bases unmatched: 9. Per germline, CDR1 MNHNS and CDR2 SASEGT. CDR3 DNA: TGTGCCAGCACGGGCTCTAGCGGGAAACCCTACAATGAGCAGTTCTTC. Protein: CASTGSSGKPYNEQFF.

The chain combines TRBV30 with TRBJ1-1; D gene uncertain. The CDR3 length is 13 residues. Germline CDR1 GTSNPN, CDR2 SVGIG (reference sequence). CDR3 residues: CPQGPSGNTEAFF. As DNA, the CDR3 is TGTCCCCAAGGGCCGAGTGGGAACACTGAAGCTTTCTTT.

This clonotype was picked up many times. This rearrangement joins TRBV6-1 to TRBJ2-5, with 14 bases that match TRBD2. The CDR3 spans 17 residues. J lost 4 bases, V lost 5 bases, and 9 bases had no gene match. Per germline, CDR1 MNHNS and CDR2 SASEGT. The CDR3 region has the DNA TGTGCCAGCAGTCGACTAGCGGGAGGGCGCTGGGGAGAGACCCAGTACTTC. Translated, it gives CASSRLAGGRWGETQYF.

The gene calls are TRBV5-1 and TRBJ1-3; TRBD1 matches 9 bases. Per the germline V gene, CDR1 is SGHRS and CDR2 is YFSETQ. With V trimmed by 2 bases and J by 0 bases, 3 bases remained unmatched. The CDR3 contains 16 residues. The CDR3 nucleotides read TGCGCCAGCAGCTTCTGGACAGGGGACTCTGGAAACACCATATATTTT. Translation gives CASSFWTGDSGNTIYF.

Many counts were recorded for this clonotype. CDR3 in amino acids: CASSPTRGQSYEQYF. CDR3 nucleotides: TGTGCCAGCAGCCCCACACGGGGACAGTCCTACGAGCAGTACTTC. V is TRBV7-2 and J is TRBJ2-7; 7 nucleotides match TRBD1. Germline CDR1 is SGHTA and CDR2 is FQGNSA. This CDR3 has 15 amino acids. V lost 5 bases to trimming and J lost 1 base; unmatched junction nucleotides: 8.

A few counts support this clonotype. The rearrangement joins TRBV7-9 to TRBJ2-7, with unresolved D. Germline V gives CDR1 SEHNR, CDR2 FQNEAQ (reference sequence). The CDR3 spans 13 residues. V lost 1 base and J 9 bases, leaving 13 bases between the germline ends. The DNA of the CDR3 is TGTGCCAGCAGCTTAGGTACGGCTGATGTGCAGTACTTC. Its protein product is CASSLGTADVQYF.

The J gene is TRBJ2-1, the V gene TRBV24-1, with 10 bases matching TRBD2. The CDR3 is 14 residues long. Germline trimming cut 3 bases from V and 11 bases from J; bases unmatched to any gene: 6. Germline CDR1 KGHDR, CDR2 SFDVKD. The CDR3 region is CATSDDGLAEKQFF. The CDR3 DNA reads TGTGCCACCAGTGATGACGGACTAGCGGAAAAGCAGTTCTTC.

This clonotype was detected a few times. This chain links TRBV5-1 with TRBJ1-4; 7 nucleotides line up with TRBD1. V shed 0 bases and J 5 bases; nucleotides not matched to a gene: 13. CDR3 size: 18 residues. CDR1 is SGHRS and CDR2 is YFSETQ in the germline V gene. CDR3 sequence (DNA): TGCGCCAGCAGCTTGGCCTCAGGGGGGTCAGGTGGGAATGAAAAACTGTTTTTT. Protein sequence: CASSLASGGSGGNEKLFF.

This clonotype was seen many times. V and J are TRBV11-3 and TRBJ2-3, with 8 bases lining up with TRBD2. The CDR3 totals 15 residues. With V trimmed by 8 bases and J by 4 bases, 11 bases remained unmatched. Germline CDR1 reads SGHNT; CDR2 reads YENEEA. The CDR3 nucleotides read TGTGCCAGCGGATTGTCCGGGAGGGACGCAGATACGCAGTATTTT. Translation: CASGLSGRDADTQYF.

The CDR3 DNA reads TGTGCCAGCAGTCTTTGGGGGGGTACGCAGTATTTT. As protein: CASSLWGGTQYF. The gene calls are TRBV27 and TRBJ2-3, with 7 bases lining up with TRBD2. Trimming cost V 5 bases and J 8 bases; bases outside gene matches: 4. CDR1 and CDR2 from the germline V gene are MNHEY and SMNVEV (reference sequence). The CDR3 runs 12 residues.

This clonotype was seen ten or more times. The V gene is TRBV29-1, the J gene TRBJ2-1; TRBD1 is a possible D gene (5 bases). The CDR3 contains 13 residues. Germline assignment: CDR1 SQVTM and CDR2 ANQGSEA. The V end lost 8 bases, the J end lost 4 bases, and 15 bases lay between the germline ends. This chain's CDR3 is CSHNSRDYNEQFF. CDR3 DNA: TGCAGCCACAACTCCAGGGATTACAATGAGCAGTTCTTC.

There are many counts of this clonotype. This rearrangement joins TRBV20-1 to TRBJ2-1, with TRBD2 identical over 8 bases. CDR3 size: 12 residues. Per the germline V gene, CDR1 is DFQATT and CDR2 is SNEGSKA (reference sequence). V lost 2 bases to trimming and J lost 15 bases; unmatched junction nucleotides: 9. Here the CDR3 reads CSARSEREFPFF. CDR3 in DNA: TGCAGTGCTAGATCAGAGCGGGAGTTTCCGTTCTTC.

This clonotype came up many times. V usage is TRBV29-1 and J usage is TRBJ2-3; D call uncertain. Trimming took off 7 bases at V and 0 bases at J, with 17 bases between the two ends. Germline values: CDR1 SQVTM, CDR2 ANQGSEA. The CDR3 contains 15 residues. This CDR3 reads CSAKGSGSSTDTQYF. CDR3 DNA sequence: TGCAGCGCCAAGGGATCGGGTAGCAGCACAGATACGCAGTATTTT.

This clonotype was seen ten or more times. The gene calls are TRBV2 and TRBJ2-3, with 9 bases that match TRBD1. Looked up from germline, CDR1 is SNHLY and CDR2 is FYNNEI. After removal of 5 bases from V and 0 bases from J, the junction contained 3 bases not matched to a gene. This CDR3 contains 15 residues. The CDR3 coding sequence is TGTGCCAGCAGTCTACAGGGGGCGAGCACAGATACGCAGTATTTT. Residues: CASSLQGASTDTQYF.

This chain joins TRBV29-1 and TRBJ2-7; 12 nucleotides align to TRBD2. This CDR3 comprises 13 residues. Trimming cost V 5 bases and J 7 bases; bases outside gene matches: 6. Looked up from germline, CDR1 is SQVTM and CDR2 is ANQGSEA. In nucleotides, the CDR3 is TGCAGCGTTCTAGCGGGAGGGCCGGGAGAGCAGTACTTC. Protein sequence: CSVLAGGPGEQYF.

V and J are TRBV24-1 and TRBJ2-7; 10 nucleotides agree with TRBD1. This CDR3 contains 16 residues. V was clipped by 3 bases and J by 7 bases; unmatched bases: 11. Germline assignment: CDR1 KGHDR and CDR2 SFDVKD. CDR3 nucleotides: TGTGCCACCAGTGATACCGGGACAGGGGTACAGGGGGAGCAGTACTTC. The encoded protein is CATSDTGTGVQGEQYF.

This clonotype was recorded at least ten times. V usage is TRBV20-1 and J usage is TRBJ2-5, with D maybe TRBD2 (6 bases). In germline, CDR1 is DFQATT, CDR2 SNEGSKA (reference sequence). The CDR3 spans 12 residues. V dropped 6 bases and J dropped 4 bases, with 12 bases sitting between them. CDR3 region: CSALGGPETQYF. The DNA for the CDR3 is TGCAGTGCCCTGGGGGGTCCAGAGACCCAGTACTTC.

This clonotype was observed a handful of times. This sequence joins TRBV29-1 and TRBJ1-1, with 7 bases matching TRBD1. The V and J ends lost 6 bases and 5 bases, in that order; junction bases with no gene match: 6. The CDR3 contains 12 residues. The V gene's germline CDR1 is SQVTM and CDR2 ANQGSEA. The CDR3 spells CSVQTGRTEAFF. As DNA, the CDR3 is TGCAGCGTCCAGACAGGGAGGACTGAAGCTTTCTTT.

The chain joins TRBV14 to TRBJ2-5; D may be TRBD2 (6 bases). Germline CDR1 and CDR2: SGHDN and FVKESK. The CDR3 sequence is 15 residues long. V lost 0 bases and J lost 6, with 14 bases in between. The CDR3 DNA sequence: TGTGCCAGCAGCCAAGAGGAGGGTCAGAGGCAGACCCAGTACTTC. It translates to CASSQEEGQRQTQYF.